Listed below are T cell receptor beta chains from one sample, sequenced in a study of cytomegalovirus exposure and HLA in healthy donors. Produced via immunoSEQ multiplex PCR; TCRdb's table is partial and in-frame only. The sample shows 140,000 or so clones, 9.4% of them seen only once. Material for sequencing was PBMCs. All receptors come from a male donor in good health and CMV-seronegative. Both conserved end residues are part of each CDR3. A D gene is named only where the DNA matches it firmly. Not all rows give a size; the values are once, few, many and, for expanded clones, a class.

j_call	clone_size	d_call	v_call	cdr3_nt	cdr3_aa
TRBJ2-2	few	NA	TRBV5-1	TGCGCCAGCAGCCTATCGCTCACGACGGGAACCGGGGAGCTGTTTTTT	CASSLSLTTGTGELFF
TRBJ2-6	NA	NA	TRBV28	TGTGCCAGCAGGCACGGCCGACAGAGCTCTGGGGCCAACGTCCTGACTTTC	CASRHGRQSSGANVLTF
TRBJ1-2	NA	NA	TRBV15	TGTGCCACCAGCAGGGAAGCGGGGGTTAGGGGCTACACCTTC	CATSREAGVRGYTF
TRBJ2-2	NA	NA	TRBV5-5	TGTGCCAGCAGCTTAAGGCAGGGCCCCGGGGAGCTGTTTTTT	CASSLRQGPGELFF
TRBJ1-5	few	TRBD1	TRBV6-5	TGTGCCAGCAGTTTAGGGGGCGGACAGCCCCAGCATTTT	CASSLGGGQPQHF
TRBJ1-1	NA	NA	TRBV18	TGTGCCAGCTCACCACCGGAAGGGGCGAGCACTGAAGCTTTCTTT	CASSPPEGASTEAFF
TRBJ2-5	few	NA	TRBV30	TGTGCCTGGAGTACCTCCCGAGGCGGGCGAGGAGAGACCCAGTACTTC	CAWSTSRGGRGETQYF
TRBJ1-1	NA	TRBD1	TRBV10-3	TGTGCCATCAGTGAGTCAGGAGGGGGCGGCACTGAAGCTTTCTTT	CAISESGGGGTEAFF
TRBJ1-1	NA	NA	TRBV6-1	TGTGCCAGCAGTGAAGCTGCGTTGGGAGGGACTGAAGCTTTCTTT	CASSEAALGGTEAFF
TRBJ1-2	NA	TRBD1	TRBV28	TGTGCCAGCAGCCCCGTGGGGACAGGGTATGGCTACACCTTC	CASSPVGTGYGYTF
TRBJ2-7	few	NA	TRBV30	TGTGCCTGGAGTCGGTCCCTAAAATCCTACGAGCAGTACTTC	CAWSRSLKSYEQYF
TRBJ1-2	few	TRBD1	TRBV27	TGTGCCAGCAGTATCAGGACAGGGTATGGCTACACCTTC	CASSIRTGYGYTF
TRBJ1-1	few	NA	TRBV6-5	TGTGCCAGCAGCTTGGGGCCTGAAGCTTTCTTT	CASSLGPEAFF
TRBJ2-7	NA	TRBD1	TRBV6-1	TGTGCCAGCAGTGAAGGGACAGGGAACTACGAGCAGTACTTC	CASSEGTGNYEQYF
TRBJ2-3	few	TRBD2	TRBV4-2	TGTGCCAGCAGCCGGAGCGGGGGAGTGGGAGATACGCAGTATTTT	CASSRSGGVGDTQYF
TRBJ2-7	NA	NA	TRBV4-1	TGCGCCAGCAGCGATCGCGCAGGGGTCTACGAGCAGTACTTC	CASSDRAGVYEQYF
TRBJ1-1	few	NA	TRBV4-1	TGCGCCAGCAGCCACCCTAACAGGGTGACAAGGGGCCCTGAAGCTTTCTTT	CASSHPNRVTRGPEAFF
TRBJ2-7	few	TRBD2	TRBV30	TGTGCCTGGGGAGGACTAGCTTACGAGCAGTACTTC	CAWGGLAYEQYF
TRBJ1-2	NA	TRBD1	TRBV10-2	TGCGCCAGCAGTGAGTTGGGGACAGCCTATGGCTACACCTTC	CASSELGTAYGYTF
TRBJ1-5	few	NA	TRBV28	TGTGCCAGCAGCTCGGACAGCGTCAATCAGCCCCAGCATTTT	CASSSDSVNQPQHF
TRBJ2-7	NA	TRBD1	TRBV7-2	TGTGCCAGCAGCCCTCGGACAGGGGAATTTTACGAGCAGTACTTC	CASSPRTGEFYEQYF
TRBJ1-1	few	TRBD1	TRBV4-2	TGTGCCAGCAGCCAAGCCCCCAAGGGGGACAGGATGAACACTGAAGCTTTCTTT	CASSQAPKGDRMNTEAFF
TRBJ2-7	NA	TRBD1	TRBV9	TGTGCCAGCAGCGTAGGTGGGACAGGGGGAAGAGCCTACGAGCAGTACTTC	CASSVGGTGGRAYEQYF
TRBJ2-3	NA	NA	TRBV7-9	TGTGCCAGCAGCGACAACAGGGGCACAGATACGCAGTATTTT	CASSDNRGTDTQYF
TRBJ2-7	few	NA	TRBV7-2	TGTGCCAGCAGCCAGAATCTTAAGGGGCTTACCTTCTTC	CASSQNLKGLTFF
TRBJ2-7	NA	TRBD1	TRBV10-3	TGTGCCATCAGTGAGTCGAGGGGACAGGGGGCGAATGAGCAGTACTTC	CAISESRGQGANEQYF
TRBJ1-6	NA	TRBD1	TRBV27	TGTGCCAGCAGCCCCGGGACAGGGAGGGCTTGGGCGAGTTCACCCCTCCACTTT	CASSPGTGRAWASSPLHF
TRBJ2-7	few	TRBD2	TRBV4-1	TGCGCCAGCAGCCAATTCGTCTATCGGGGGGGCACCTCCTACGAGCAGTACTTC	CASSQFVYRGGTSYEQYF
TRBJ1-3	NA	NA	TRBV28	TGTGCCAGCAGTTTATCGGGTCACTCTGGAAACACCATATATTTT	CASSLSGHSGNTIYF
TRBJ2-7	NA	TRBD1	TRBV29-1	TGCAGCGTTGAAGATGGGGACAGGGGGACCTACGAGCAGTACTTT	CSVEDGDRGTYEQYF
TRBJ1-2	NA	NA	TRBV18	TGTGCCAGCTCCGTGGACAGCACTTCTAACTATGGCTACACCTTC	CASSVDSTSNYGYTF
TRBJ2-7	few	NA	TRBV6-1	TGTGCCAGCCAGAGGACAGACTCCTACGAGCAGTACTTC	CASQRTDSYEQYF
TRBJ2-5	NA	NA	TRBV5-1	TGCGCCAGCATCAGAGGGGGAGAGATCAAAGAGACCCAGTACTTC	CASIRGGEIKETQYF
TRBJ1-4	NA	NA	TRBV5-6	TGTGCCAGCAGCTGGGTCGGAGCGGAGGGCACTAATGAAAAACTGTTTTTT	CASSWVGAEGTNEKLFF
TRBJ2-1	few	TRBD2	TRBV29-1	TGCAGCGTTCGACTAGCGGGAGGTCCCTCCTACAATGAGCAGTTCTTC	CSVRLAGGPSYNEQFF
TRBJ1-3	NA	TRBD1	TRBV4-3	TGCGCCAGCAGCCAAGACAGGGGGTTAAGTGGAAACACCATATATTTT	CASSQDRGLSGNTIYF
TRBJ1-1	NA	TRBD1	TRBV7-6	TGTGCCAGCAGCTTAGCTGGGACAGTCTCTCCGAACACTGAAGCTTTCTTT	CASSLAGTVSPNTEAFF
TRBJ1-1	few	TRBD1	TRBV6-5	TGTGCCAGCAGTACATTGACAGGGGGCACTGAAGCTTTCTTT	CASSTLTGGTEAFF
TRBJ1-1	NA	TRBD1	TRBV28	TGTGCCAGCAGATCTGGACAGGGGAAGACTGAAGCTTTCTTT	CASRSGQGKTEAFF
TRBJ2-6	few	TRBD1	TRBV4-3	TGCGCCAGCAGCCAAACGCCAGGGGGCACCGTCTCCAACGTCCTGACTTTC	CASSQTPGGTVSNVLTF
TRBJ2-7	NA	TRBD1	TRBV5-1	TGCGCCAGCAGCTGGCGGACAGGGGGCTCGTACGAGCAGTACTTC	CASSWRTGGSYEQYF
TRBJ1-1	NA	NA	TRBV9	TGTGCCAGCAGCGTAGGTAACACCATGAACACTGAAGCTTTCTTT	CASSVGNTMNTEAFF
TRBJ2-1	few	TRBD2	TRBV4-2	TGTGCCAGCAGCCAACCTTCAGCGGGGGGATCCTACAATGAGCAGTTCTTC	CASSQPSAGGSYNEQFF
TRBJ2-2	once	NA	TRBV4-2	TGTGCCAGCAGCCAAGATTTCCAAAGGTCCGGGGAGCTGCTTTTT	CASSQDFQRSGELLF
TRBJ1-2	few	NA	TRBV4-1	TGCGCCAGCAGCCAAGACCCCCGGGCTAGGGGCAAAGTCTATGGCTACACCTTC	CASSQDPRARGKVYGYTF
TRBJ1-5	few	NA	TRBV27	TGTGCCAGCAGTGCGGAGGAGCGTCAGCCCCAGCATTTT	CASSAEERQPQHF
TRBJ2-3	NA	NA	TRBV18	TGTGCCAGCTCACCACGGACAGGCACAGATACGCAGTATTTT	CASSPRTGTDTQYF
TRBJ2-3	few	TRBD2	TRBV6-4	TGTGCCAGCAGTGTTTCTGGCGGGGGGGCCGCGGATACGCAGTATTTT	CASSVSGGGAADTQYF
TRBJ2-1	NA	NA	TRBV19	TGTGCCAGTTCACTAACTAAGGTCAGTGAGCAGTTCTTC	CASSLTKVSEQFF
TRBJ2-3	NA	TRBD2	TRBV7-2	TGTGCCAGCAGCTCGTTAGCGGGAGGGCCGGGAAGGACAGATACGCAGTATTTT	CASSSLAGGPGRTDTQYF
TRBJ1-2	NA	NA	TRBV28	TGTGCCAGCATGGAGCCCGGAGGGGCCTATGGCTACACCTTC	CASMEPGGAYGYTF
TRBJ1-2	NA	NA	TRBV28	TGTGCCAGCAGTGACCCGTTGGGGGGAGACTATGGCTACACCTTC	CASSDPLGGDYGYTF
TRBJ1-5	NA	TRBD1	TRBV9	TGTGCCAGCAGCGTAGATGGGGACAGGGGTCAGCCCCAGCATTTT	CASSVDGDRGQPQHF
TRBJ1-6	NA	NA	TRBV7-2	TGTGCCAGCAGCGTACCCGGACAGTCTAATTCACCCCTCCACTTT	CASSVPGQSNSPLHF